This T cell receptor (beta chain) was captured in a study of cytomegalovirus exposure and HLA in healthy donors. Sequencing used immunoSEQ multiplex PCR; TCRdb keeps in-frame clones, though not all of them. This sample yields roughly 200,000 clones, of which around 80% are seen a single time; around 1.2% belongs to the top ten. The germline V and J ends were trimmed by 10 bases and 4 bases, with 19 bases remaining between them. Germline CDR1 MNHEY, CDR2 SVGAGI. CDR3 length: 15 residues. Study-wide results and limits: High sensitivity and specificity were reportedly achieved when the classifier diagnosed cytomegalovirus status.

A remark on this clone: Its antigen is unidentified.

The receptor was isolated from a woman between 25 and 40 years old in good health and CMV-seronegative. V and J are TRBV6-5 and TRBJ1-4; a weak D match, TRBD1 (6 bases). The specimen was PBMCs. CDR3 bases: TGTGCCATTAATCAGGGGACCTTCGTTAATGAAAAACTGTTTTTT. This encodes CAINQGTFVNEKLFF.